Shown below are 25 T cell receptor beta chains from a single sample sequenced in a study of shared clonotypes between healthy human individuals. Naive CD8 cells lacked CD45RO and underwent positive selection for CCR7, leaving out terminally differentiated effector memory CD45RA+ cells. The table came from immunoSEQ multiplex PCR; TCRdb's copy has only in-frame clones and leaves some out. The sample shows about 2.1 million clones, approximately 94% of them seen only once. The specimen sequenced was naive CD8+ T cells from PBMCs. These receptors were obtained from a man between 18 and 35 years old in good health. Some clones in this sample may be carry-over from other donors' samples.

Points on this clone: The sample holds other DNA sequences that translate to the same CDR3. This chain links TRBV27 with TRBJ2-3, with 8 bases fitting TRBD2. The germline gives CDR1 MNHEY, CDR2 SMNVEV (reference sequence). V gave up 0 bases and J gave up 1 base; unmatched junction bases: 0. This CDR3 is built from 15 residues. The CDR3 is CASSLSTSGTDTQYF. CDR3 DNA sequence: TGTGCCAGCAGTTTATCGACTAGCGGCACAGATACGCAGTATTTT.

In this sample, this clone turned up a few times. The V call is TRBV7-9, the J call TRBJ2-2; 9 nucleotides agree with TRBD1. The germline V gene has CDR1 SEHNR and CDR2 FQNEAQ (reference sequence). The V gene end was trimmed by 4 bases and the J gene end by 3 bases; junction bases not matched to a gene: 3. The CDR3 runs 15 residues. This chain's CDR3 is CASSSRDRDTGELFF. The CDR3 DNA reads TGTGCCAGCAGCTCCCGGGACAGGGACACCGGGGAGCTGTTTTTT.

The V gene is TRBV27, the J gene TRBJ2-7, with 9 bases aligning to TRBD2. CDR1 and CDR2 (germline): MNHEY, SMNVEV (reference sequence). Germline trimming cut 6 bases from V and 7 bases from J; bases unmatched to any gene: 4. The length of the CDR3 is 12 residues. Written as DNA, the CDR3 is TGTGCCAGCAGGGGACTAGCTCGAGAGCAGTACTTC. It yields the protein CASRGLAREQYF.

A word on this clone: Other DNA sequences in the same sample also yield this CDR3. The chain links TRBV7-9 to TRBJ2-7; D may be TRBD2 (5 bases). Germline V gene lookup returns CDR1 SEHNR and CDR2 FQNEAQ (reference sequence). The CDR3 is 12 amino acids. Trimming cost V 5 bases and J 4 bases, with 9 bases left between them. CDR3 coding DNA: TGTGCCAGCAGCCCCTCGGGGTACGAGCAGTACTTC. Encoded protein: CASSPSGYEQYF. Full variable domain (outside the CDR3, taken from reference TRBV7-9 and TRBJ2-7): DTGVSQNPRHKITKRGQNVTFRCDPISEHNRLYWYRQTLGQGPEFLTYFQNEAQLEKSRLLSDRFSAERPKGSFSTLEIQRTEQGDSAMYLCASSPSGYEQYFGPGTRLTVT.

Notes on this clone: The same CDR3 also results from other DNA sequences found in this sample. The chain is built from TRBV27 and TRBJ1-1; 7 bases are shared with TRBD1. Germline values: CDR1 MNHEY, CDR2 SMNVEV (reference sequence). This CDR3 has 14 amino acids. After removal of 1 base from V and 5 bases from J, the junction contained 4 bases not matched to a gene. The CDR3 region is CASSLLGGSTEAFF. CDR3 DNA: TGTGCCAGCAGTTTATTAGGGGGCTCTACTGAAGCTTTCTTT.

The rearrangement links TRBV15 to TRBJ2-3, with D possibly being TRBD2 (6 bases). In germline, CDR1 is LNHNV, CDR2 YYDKDF (reference sequence). CDR3 length: 14 amino acids. V lost 9 bases to trimming and J lost 2 bases, with 15 bases between them. The CDR3 reads CATGGGGNTDTQYF. The CDR3 nucleotides read TGTGCCACGGGGGGTGGCGGGAACACAGATACGCAGTATTTT.

The chain links TRBV10-3 to TRBJ1-2; D gene ambiguous. Trimming took off 6 bases at V and 5 bases at J, with 19 bases between the two ends. The germline gives CDR1 ENHRY, CDR2 SYGVKD. This CDR3 is 15 amino acids long. This CDR3 is CAIRLEGSPGYGYTF. The CDR3 bases are TGTGCCATCAGGCTCGAGGGATCCCCGGGATATGGCTACACCTTC.

This clone was counted once. Here the CDR3 reads CASSFNLAGGYNEQFF. Written as DNA, the CDR3 is TGTGCCAGCAGCTTTAACCTAGCGGGAGGGTACAATGAGCAGTTCTTC. The chain couples TRBV11-3 to TRBJ2-1, with TRBD2 matching 12 bases. The V segment lost 3 bases and the J segment 4 bases; nucleotides outside the gene matches: 4. The CDR3 is made up of 16 amino acids. Germline V CDR1 and CDR2: SGHNT, YENEEA. The variable domain in full, with the rest retrieved from reference TRBV11-3 and TRBJ2-1, is EAGVVQSPRYKIIEKKQPVAFWCNPISGHNTLYWYLQNLGQGPELLIRYENEEAVDDSQLPKDRFSAERLKGVDSTLKIQPAELGDSAVYLCASSFNLAGGYNEQFFGPGTRLTVL.

The V call is TRBV5-1, the J call TRBJ2-7; tentative D call: TRBD1 (6 bases). CDR1 and CDR2 from the germline V gene are SGHRS and YFSETQ. The CDR3 runs 14 residues. V was shortened by 0 bases and J by 2 bases, with 9 bases between the two germline ends. The CDR3 DNA reads TGCGCCAGCAGCTTGGACAGGGTTCCCTACGAGCAGTACTTC. Amino acids: CASSLDRVPYEQYF.

This chain joins TRBV27 and TRBJ1-1; TRBD1 matches at 10 bases. The germline CDR1 and CDR2 sequences are MNHEY and SMNVEV (reference sequence). This CDR3 spans 16 amino acids. Unmatched junction bases numbered 10, after V lost 4 bases and J lost 5 bases. CDR3 loop: CASSWGGGQGPTEAFF. CDR3 DNA: TGTGCCAGCAGTTGGGGTGGGGGACAGGGGCCGACTGAAGCTTTCTTT.

This sequence joins TRBV5-1 and TRBJ2-2, with TRBD2 matching 7 bases. The CDR3 covers 16 residues. The trim removed 4 bases at V and 6 bases at J, leaving 12 bases unmatched. Germline CDR1 reads SGHRS; CDR2 reads YFSETQ. For the CDR3, the DNA is TGCGCCAGCAGCCCCCGCGGGGGACGAACCGCCGGGGAGCTGTTTTTT. As protein: CASSPRGGRTAGELFF.

Only one count was recorded for this clone. The CDR3 loop is CASKSGTGGFEQYF. The CDR3 bases are TGTGCCAGCAAGTCCGGGACAGGGGGCTTCGAGCAGTACTTC. This sequence joins TRBV6-1 and TRBJ2-7; 12 nucleotides match TRBD1. The germline V gene has CDR1 MNHNS and CDR2 SASEGT. V lost 7 bases to trimming and J lost 6 bases; unmatched junction nucleotides: 7. The CDR3 has 14 residues.

CDR3 coding DNA: TGTGCCAGCAGCCGACGGGACAGCTCTGGGGCCAACGTCCTGACTTTC. Amino acid sequence: CASSRRDSSGANVLTF. The V call is TRBV7-9, the J call TRBJ2-6; TRBD1 matches 7 bases. Germline V gene sequence: CDR1 SEHNR, CDR2 FQNEAQ (reference sequence). V was clipped by 5 bases and J by 0 bases; unmatched bases: 4. This CDR3 region has 16 residues.

This rearrangement joins TRBV30 to TRBJ2-1; maybe TRBD2 (6 bases). The CDR3 loop spans 18 amino acids. Trimming stripped 1 base from V and 4 bases from J, with 23 bases between. Looked up from germline, CDR1 is GTSNPN and CDR2 is SVGIG (reference sequence). The CDR3 DNA is TGTGCCTGGAGTGGTCTTACGCGGGACCGTACACAATACAATGAGCAGTTCTTC. Amino acids: CAWSGLTRDRTQYNEQFF. Variable domain in full (rest from reference TRBV30 and TRBJ2-1): SQTIHQWPATLVQPVGSPLSLECTVEGTSNPNLYWYRQAAGRGLQLLFYSVGIGQISSEVPQNLSASRPQDRQFILSSKKLLLSDSGFYLCAWSGLTRDRTQYNEQFFGPGTRLTVL.

This clone was detected only once. The V and J genes are TRBV9 and TRBJ2-5, with 9 bases lining up with TRBD2. The V gene end was trimmed by 4 bases and the J gene end by 1 base; junction bases not matched to a gene: 5. The germline V gene encodes CDR1 SGDLS and CDR2 YYNGEE. This CDR3 has 15 amino acids. The CDR3 sequence is CASSPLTSGQETQYF. The CDR3 DNA is TGTGCCAGCAGCCCACTGACTAGCGGCCAAGAGACCCAGTACTTC.

The chain has TRBV7-2 and TRBJ2-2; 11 bases are shared with TRBD1. This CDR3 is built from 15 residues. CDR1 and CDR2 (germline): SGHTA, FQGNSA. V trimming: 5 bases; J trimming: 4 bases; junction bases outside the gene matches: 3. CDR3 protein: CASSPGTGGTGELFF. The CDR3 nucleotides read TGTGCCAGCAGCCCCGGGACAGGGGGCACCGGGGAGCTGTTTTTT.

The CDR3 DNA reads TGTGCCAGCAGCTTAGGTGGGACAGGGACAACTGAAGCTTTCTTT. Protein: CASSLGGTGTTEAFF. The chain joins TRBV7-2 to TRBJ1-1, with 9 bases lining up with TRBD1. The CDR3 is made up of 15 amino acids. Germline trimming cut 1 base from V and 5 bases from J; bases unmatched to any gene: 5. CDR1 and CDR2 (germline): SGHTA, FQGNSA.

The chain recombines TRBV9 with TRBJ2-2, with a tentative D call TRBD1 (5 bases). This CDR3 spans 17 amino acids. V was clipped by 0 bases and J by 0 bases, with 12 bases between them. Per germline, CDR1 SGDLS and CDR2 YYNGEE. The CDR3 DNA follows: TGTGCCAGCAGCGTAGCAGGGCGCGTAGCGAACACCGGGGAGCTGTTTTTT. It encodes CASSVAGRVANTGELFF.

This clone was recorded once. The chain combines TRBV10-3 with TRBJ1-4; tentatively, D is TRBD1 (5 bases). Germline CDR1 ENHRY, CDR2 SYGVKD. This CDR3 region has 15 residues. With 0 bases removed from V and 6 bases from J, the gap between germline ends came to 11 bases. The CDR3 DNA reads as TGTGCCATCAGTGAGTCTGGGGCAGGCGATGAAAAACTGTTTTTT. As protein: CAISESGAGDEKLFF.

The rearrangement uses TRBV4-1 and TRBJ2-7; D is ambiguous. The germline gives CDR1 MGHRA, CDR2 YSYEKL. With 5 bases removed from V and 0 bases from J, the gap between germline ends came to 14 bases. There are 15 residues in the CDR3. The CDR3 DNA reads as TGCGCCAGCAGCGGGCGGTCGACGGTCTCCTACGAGCAGTACTTC. Residues: CASSGRSTVSYEQYF.

The chain combines TRBV13 with TRBJ2-3; 8 bases agree with TRBD1. Germline V gene lookup returns CDR1 PRHDT and CDR2 FYEKMQ (reference sequence). The CDR3 sequence is 15 residues long. After removal of 5 bases from V and 3 bases from J, the junction contained 7 bases not matched to a gene. In DNA form, the CDR3 reads TGTGCCAGCAGCCCCGAAACAGGGGGGACAGATACGCAGTATTTT. Protein product: CASSPETGGTDTQYF.

The chain has TRBV4-3 and TRBJ1-3; the D is unclear. CDR1 and CDR2 (germline): LGHNA, YSLEER. The CDR3 contains 16 residues. Trimming pared 1 base from V and 1 base from J, leaving 11 bases between. This CDR3 is CASSQASVGSGNTIYF. Here the CDR3 DNA reads TGCGCCAGCAGCCAAGCCTCTGTTGGATCTGGAAACACCATATATTTT.

The genes are TRBV27 and TRBJ2-1; 8 nucleotides line up with TRBD2. Germline V gene data show CDR1 as MNHEY and CDR2 as SMNVEV (reference sequence). J was trimmed by 5 bases and V by 5 bases; bases with no gene match: 11. The CDR3 covers 16 residues. The CDR3 spells CASSPSAGDSHNEQFF. CDR3 DNA sequence: TGTGCCAGCAGTCCCTCAGCGGGAGATTCACACAATGAGCAGTTCTTC.

This rearrangement joins TRBV30 to TRBJ1-2, with D tentatively TRBD1 (6 bases). Trimming pared 4 bases from V and 5 bases from J, leaving 14 bases between. This CDR3 has 13 residues. CDR1 GTSNPN and CDR2 SVGIG come from the germline V gene (reference sequence). CDR3 DNA sequence: TGTGCCTGGACGCAGGGGTCGGAGTATGGCTACACCTTC. Translating it yields CAWTQGSEYGYTF.

V and J are TRBV6-5 and TRBJ1-1; TRBD1 is a possible D gene (5 bases). V was clipped by 5 bases and J by 2 bases, with 12 bases between them. This CDR3 is built from 14 residues. From germline, CDR1 is MNHEY and CDR2 SVGAGI. The CDR3 coding sequence is TGTGCCAGCAGTACTCCTAGGGGAAACACTGAAGCTTTCTTT. Translated, it gives CASSTPRGNTEAFF.